Listed below are T cell receptor beta chains from one sample, sequenced in a study of T cell changes during pregnancy in multiple sclerosis. Sequenced by immunoSEQ multiplex PCR; TCRdb stores in-frame clones only, minus some. The sample includes 65,000 to 85,000 clones, 94% seen only once; the top ten take 0.12% to 0.15%. This material consisted of CD4+ T cells from peripheral blood mononuclear cells, taken after pregnancy. Receptor source: a female donor with multiple sclerosis, enrolled in a pregnancy study. Both conserved end residues are part of each CDR3. The D gene is left open where the match is weak. Size is omitted from some rows. Given values are once, few, many or a class for expanded clones.

>TRBV29-1|TRBJ1-4|-|-
TGCAGCGCCGTGGGAGGGGAAAAACTGTTTTTT
CSAVGGEKLFF
>TRBV30|TRBJ1-1|-|-
TGTGCCTGGAGTGTTACGGCGGGAGGGACTGAAGCTTTCTTT
CAWSVTAGGTEAFF
>TRBV7-6|TRBJ2-3|TRBD2|-
TGTGCCAGCAATAGCGGGGGCTCTAGCACAGATACGCAGTATTTT
CASNSGGSSTDTQYF
>TRBV28|TRBJ2-3|TRBD1|-
TGTGCCAGCAGTTTCATCGGGACAGGGGTACAGGATACGCAGTATTTT
CASSFIGTGVQDTQYF
>TRBV28|TRBJ1-2|-|once
TGTGCCAGCGCCGAGGGTGGCTACACCTTC
CASAEGGYTF
>TRBV6-5|TRBJ1-4|TRBD1|-
TGTGCCAGCAGCAAAGGGGGCCTGAATGAAAAACTGTTTTTT
CASSKGGLNEKLFF
>TRBV19|TRBJ1-4|TRBD1|-
TGTGCCAGGATACCACAGGGGCCGATAAATGATAGGAAACTGTTTTTT
CARIPQGPINDRKLFF
>TRBV10-3|TRBJ1-4|TRBD1|-
TGTGCCATCAGTGAGTTCAGGGGGCGGTCGGAAAAACTGTTTTTT
CAISEFRGRSEKLFF
>TRBV4-2|TRBJ2-1|TRBD2|once
TGTGCCAGCAGCCAAGGGACTAGCGGGACCTACAATGAGCAGTTCTTC
CASSQGTSGTYNEQFF
>TRBV9|TRBJ2-2|TRBD1|-
TGTGCCAGCAGCGTAGAAGGGGGCTCTACCGGGGAGCTGTTTTTT
CASSVEGGSTGELFF
>TRBV5-1|TRBJ2-6|TRBD2|once
TGCGCCAGCAGCTCCGGACTAGCGGGAAATGGGGCCAACGTCCTGACTTTC
CASSSGLAGNGANVLTF
>TRBV19|TRBJ2-7|TRBD1|-
TGTGCCAGTACTTCTGGTGGGACAGTAACGGAGCAGTACTTC
CASTSGGTVTEQYF
>TRBV5-4|TRBJ2-1|TRBD2|-
TGTGCCAGCAGCCCGCAGGCCGGACTAGCGGGTTACAATGAGCAGTTCTTC
CASSPQAGLAGYNEQFF
>TRBV7-9|TRBJ1-2|-|-
TGTGCCAGCAGCCCCCCCGCCGGGTCCCTCTATGGCTACACCTTC
CASSPPAGSLYGYTF
>TRBV20-1|TRBJ2-7|-|-
TGCAGTGCTGCAACAGGGTACGAGCAGTACTTC
CSAATGYEQYF
>TRBV15|TRBJ2-1|-|-
TGTGCCACCAGCATTCTGGACTTCAGCTCCTACAATGAGCAGTTCTTC
CATSILDFSSYNEQFF
>TRBV10-3|TRBJ2-3|-|-
TGTGCCATCAGGACAGAAGTGGCAGATACGCAGTATTTT
CAIRTEVADTQYF
>TRBV5-1|TRBJ1-2|-|-
TGCGCCAGCAGCTGGGGGGGGGCGAAGCTAGACTATGGCTACACCTTC
CASSWGGAKLDYGYTF
>TRBV11-2|TRBJ2-1|TRBD1|-
TGTGCCAGCAGCCCATTTCGGACAGGACCTCTGAATGAGCAGTTCTTC
CASSPFRTGPLNEQFF
>TRBV7-8|TRBJ2-5|-|-
TGTGCCAGCAGCTTTGACATAGGGGGGGGGAAGACCCAGTACTTC
CASSFDIGGGKTQYF
>TRBV27|TRBJ2-7|-|-
TGTGCCACTTCCGCGTCTCAGGGTCCCTACGAGCAGTACTTC
CATSASQGPYEQYF
>TRBV4-2|TRBJ2-2|TRBD2|-
TGTGCCAGCAGCGAAGTCACAACGGGAGGGCTTTTGACCGGGGAGCTGTTTTTT
CASSEVTTGGLLTGELFF
>TRBV6-5|TRBJ2-7|-|-
TGTGCCAGCAGTCGCAAGGGGGAGCAGTACTTC
CASSRKGEQYF
>TRBV6-6|TRBJ2-7|TRBD2|-
TGTGCCAGCAGGTTACGGGAGGGTAACGAGCAGTACTTC
CASRLREGNEQYF
>TRBV19|TRBJ1-1|-|-
TGTGCCAGTAGTCGGTCGAACACTGAAGCTTTCTTT
CASSRSNTEAFF
>TRBV6-4|TRBJ2-7|-|-
TGTGCCAGCCCGAATGGGGCAGGGGCTGACCCTCAGTACTTC
CASPNGAGADPQYF
>TRBV14|TRBJ1-3|TRBD1|few
TGTGCCAGCAGCGAGGGGGCCGCTGGAAACACCATATATTTT
CASSEGAAGNTIYF
>TRBV6-4|TRBJ2-2|TRBD2|-
TGTGCCAGCAGTGACGTGGGACTAGCGGGCGGCACCGGGGAGCTGTTTTTT
CASSDVGLAGGTGELFF
>TRBV5-1|TRBJ2-1|-|-
TGCGCCAGCAGGTACAGCAGCTCCTACAATGAGCAGTTCTTC
CASRYSSSYNEQFF
>TRBV18|TRBJ2-3|TRBD1|-
TGTGCCAGCTCACCAACACCGGGACAGAAATACACAGATACGCAGTATTTT
CASSPTPGQKYTDTQYF
>TRBV7-3|TRBJ2-2|TRBD1|-
TGTGCCAGCAGCTCGTTAGGACAGGGACGAGTGGGTAACACCGGGGAGCTGTTTTTT
CASSSLGQGRVGNTGELFF
>TRBV6-1|TRBJ2-6|-|-
TGTGCCAGCAGGGGCCTCTCTGGGGCCAACGTCCTGACTTTC
CASRGLSGANVLTF
>TRBV28|TRBJ2-6|-|once
TGTGCCAGCAGTTTGAAGAGGGCCCCCTCTGGGGCCAACGTCCTGACTTTC
CASSLKRAPSGANVLTF
>TRBV15|TRBJ2-3|TRBD2|-
TGTGCCACCAGCAGAGGAACTAGCGGGAGACCAGATACGCAGTATTTT
CATSRGTSGRPDTQYF
>TRBV29-1|TRBJ1-1|-|-
TGCAGCGTTGACCAAGGGTACAGGGACGGGCCGAACACTGAAGCTTTCTTT
CSVDQGYRDGPNTEAFF
>TRBV28|TRBJ2-1|TRBD2|-
TGTGCCAGCAGTCCAAGCGGGAGGGCTAGGGGGAATGAGCAGTTCTTC
CASSPSGRARGNEQFF
>TRBV7-9|TRBJ2-5|-|-
TGTGCCAGCAGCTTTCAAGGGGGAAGAACACAAGAGACCCAGTACTTC
CASSFQGGRTQETQYF
>TRBV28|TRBJ1-6|-|-
TGTGCCAGCAGTTCGTACGGTTCACCCCTCCACTTT
CASSSYGSPLHF
>TRBV15|TRBJ2-7|TRBD1|once
TGTGCCACCAGCAGAGGTACCGGACAGGTCAGGAACGAGCAGTACTTC
CATSRGTGQVRNEQYF
>TRBV25-1|TRBJ1-1|-|-
TGTGCCAGCAGTCCCTTCGGGGTGGGCATGAACACTGAAGCTTTCTTT
CASSPFGVGMNTEAFF
>TRBV5-6|TRBJ2-7|-|-
TGTGCCAGCAGCAGAGGGTACGAGCAGTACTTC
CASSRGYEQYF